These T cell receptor beta chains were read from a single sample in a study of T cell clonotyping in hematopoietic cell transplantation. TCRdb keeps only in-frame clones here, not all; method: immunoSEQ multiplex PCR. The sample yields about 29,000 clones, about 90% seen once. Sample: PBMCs, taken 100 days after allogeneic stem cell transplant. The receptors originated from a female patient aged 50-59 years who had an allogeneic stem cell transplant from a related donor, so the T cells may come from the graft donor. Some clones in this sample may be carry-over from other donors' samples. Each CDR3 is given with its conserved first and last residue. A D gene is named only where the DNA matches it firmly. Clone size is stated in some rows and not others, as once, few, many or a class when expanded.

D	J	V	size	CDR3	DNA
-	TRBJ2-2	TRBV2	-	CASTLGGDTGELFF	TGTGCCAGCACACTAGGTGGGGACACCGGGGAGCTGTTTTTT
-	TRBJ2-7	TRBV2	-	CASSGQTDEQYF	TGTGCCAGCAGTGGGCAAACGGACGAGCAGTACTTC
-	TRBJ2-7	TRBV7-9	-	CASSLGWGKQYF	TGTGCCAGCAGCTTAGGGTGGGGAAAGCAGTACTTC
TRBD2	TRBJ2-2	TRBV10-3	once	CAIWGGLTGELFF	TGTGCCATCTGGGGGGGGTTAACGGGGGAGCTGTTTTTT
-	TRBJ2-3	TRBV27	-	CASTPLSGDLSTDTQYF	TGTGCCAGCACCCCGCTATCGGGAGACCTTAGCACAGATACGCAGTATTTT
-	TRBJ1-1	TRBV4-1	-	CASSQDAIVGNTEAFF	TGCGCCAGCAGCCAAGATGCAATCGTGGGGAACACTGAAGCTTTCTTT
-	TRBJ2-7	TRBV2	-	CASSERTYEQYF	TGTGCCAGCAGTGAGAGGACCTACGAGCAGTACTTC
-	TRBJ1-1	TRBV28	-	CASSLWAVSNTEAFF	TGTGCCAGCAGTTTATGGGCAGTCTCGAACACTGAAGCTTTCTTT
-	TRBJ1-1	TRBV6-1	few	CASIQGVTEAFF	TGTGCCAGCATCCAAGGGGTGACTGAAGCTTTCTTT
-	TRBJ1-1	TRBV9	-	CASSVGLGDTNTEAFF	TGTGCCAGCAGCGTAGGTCTGGGAGATACGAACACTGAAGCTTTCTTT
-	TRBJ2-1	TRBV9	-	CASSESGHNEQFF	TGTGCCAGCAGCGAGAGTGGACACAATGAGCAGTTCTTC
TRBD2	TRBJ2-5	TRBV9	-	CASSETSGGYQETQYF	TGTGCCAGCAGCGAGACTAGCGGGGGGTACCAAGAGACCCAGTACTTC
-	TRBJ1-2	TRBV10-3	-	CASDGVGSGRGGYTF	TGTGCCTCCGACGGGGTAGGGTCAGGCCGGGGTGGCTACACCTTC
TRBD1	TRBJ1-2	TRBV27	-	CASSPGQGDYGYTF	TGTGCCAGCAGCCCGGGACAGGGAGACTATGGCTACACCTTC
TRBD1	TRBJ1-5	TRBV4-1	-	CASSQNRGSNQPQHF	TGCGCCAGCAGCCAAAACAGGGGGTCCAATCAGCCCCAGCATTTT
-	TRBJ1-2	TRBV5-6	-	CASSIGHNYGYTF	TGTGCCAGCAGCATTGGACATAACTATGGCTACACCTTC
TRBD2	TRBJ2-3	TRBV7-9	-	CASSRLLAGRHTDTQYF	TGTGCCAGCAGCCGTCTTTTAGCGGGGCGTCACACAGATACGCAGTATTTT
-	TRBJ2-7	TRBV27	-	CASSSDLYEQYF	TGTGCCAGCAGTTCGGACCTGTACGAGCAGTACTTC
-	TRBJ1-2	TRBV7-9	-	CASSLSYGYTF	TGTGCCAGCAGCTTATCCTATGGCTACACCTTC
-	TRBJ2-2	TRBV19	-	CASSKGGLYTGELFF	TGTGCCAGTAGTAAGGGGGGGCTTTACACCGGGGAGCTGTTTTTT
-	TRBJ1-1	TRBV4-3	-	CASSQVEGTTEAFF	TGCGCCAGCAGCCAAGTTGAGGGGACCACTGAAGCTTTCTTT
-	TRBJ2-2	TRBV6-5	once	CASDERQGRTGELFF	TGTGCCAGCGATGAGAGGCAGGGGAGGACCGGGGAGCTGTTTTTT
TRBD2	TRBJ2-2	TRBV5-4	-	CASSPGGLAGGGRYGELFF	TGTGCCAGCAGCCCCGGAGGTCTAGCGGGGGGGGGCCGCTACGGGGAGCTGTTTTTT
-	TRBJ1-4	TRBV30	-	CAWSLTRTNEKLFF	TGTGCCTGGAGTCTAACAAGGACTAATGAAAAACTGTTTTTT
-	TRBJ1-5	TRBV18	-	CASSPGFNQPQHF	TGTGCCAGCTCCCCTGGCTTCAATCAGCCCCAGCATTTT
-	TRBJ2-6	TRBV30	-	CACSGANVLTF	TGTGCCTGTTCTGGGGCCAACGTCCTGACTTTC
TRBD1	TRBJ1-6	TRBV6-5	-	CASSRQGGSPLHF	TGTGCCAGCAGTCGACAGGGGGGGTCACCCCTCCACTTT
-	TRBJ1-6	TRBV7-9	-	CASSSRDNLGNSPLHF	TGTGCCAGCAGCTCCAGGGACAATTTGGGAAATTCACCCCTCCACTTT
TRBD1	TRBJ1-2	TRBV6-6	-	CASSKQGADGYTF	TGTGCCAGCAGTAAACAGGGGGCGGATGGCTACACCTTC
TRBD1	TRBJ2-7	TRBV5-1	-	CASSSYPGQAYEQYF	TGCGCCAGCAGCTCATATCCGGGACAGGCCTACGAGCAGTACTTC
-	TRBJ2-2	TRBV4-1	-	CASSLLPPIPGVNTGELFF	TGCGCCAGCAGCCTCCTCCCCCCCATCCCCGGGGTCAACACCGGGGAGCTGTTTTTT
-	TRBJ2-2	TRBV5-1	-	CASSLMTVNTGELFF	TGCGCCAGCAGCTTGATGACCGTAAACACCGGGGAGCTGTTTTTT
TRBD1	TRBJ1-2	TRBV29-1	-	CSVVLTGGHYGYTF	TGCAGCGTTGTATTAACAGGGGGTCACTATGGCTACACCTTC
TRBD2	TRBJ2-1	TRBV30	once	CAWSTDGLAVYNEQFF	TGTGCCTGGAGTACGGATGGACTAGCGGTCTACAATGAGCAGTTCTTC
-	TRBJ2-7	TRBV11-3	-	CASLRAPYREEYF	TGTGCCAGCCTACGAGCACCCTACAGGGAGGAGTACTTC
-	TRBJ2-3	TRBV27	-	CASSRGLSTDTQYF	TGTGCCAGCAGTCGTGGACTAAGCACAGATACGCAGTATTTT
-	TRBJ1-1	TRBV6-5	-	CASSRDIFTEAFF	TGTGCCAGCAGCCGAGACATCTTCACTGAAGCTTTCTTT
-	TRBJ2-7	TRBV11-1	few	CASSLGRTYEQYF	TGTGCCAGCAGCTTAGGGAGAACCTACGAGCAGTACTTC
-	TRBJ2-7	TRBV14	-	CASSQGSVEIYEQYF	TGTGCCAGCAGCCAAGGATCCGTCGAGATCTACGAGCAGTACTTC
TRBD1	TRBJ1-1	TRBV11-2	-	CASSWDRGPNTEAFF	TGTGCCAGCAGCTGGGACAGGGGGCCGAACACTGAAGCTTTCTTT
-	TRBJ1-1	TRBV30	few	CACPGLLTEAFF	TGTGCCTGCCCGGGACTGCTCACTGAAGCTTTCTTT
TRBD1	TRBJ1-5	TRBV4-2	-	CASSQEWQGELPQHF	TGTGCCAGCAGCCAAGAGTGGCAGGGGGAACTGCCCCAGCATTTT
TRBD1	TRBJ2-1	TRBV4-1	-	CASSFGTGGTIEQFF	TGCGCCAGCAGCTTTGGGACAGGGGGGACGATTGAGCAGTTCTTC
-	TRBJ1-2	TRBV4-1	-	CASSHLYGYTF	TGCGCCAGCAGCCACCTCTATGGCTACACCTTC
TRBD2	TRBJ2-1	TRBV10-3	once	CAISGGSSGGAYNEQFF	TGTGCCATCAGTGGGGGTAGCAGCGGGGGCGCCTACAATGAGCAGTTCTTC
-	TRBJ1-1	TRBV10-3	-	CAISGSLDANTEAFF	TGTGCCATCAGTGGCTCCCTCGACGCGAACACTGAAGCTTTCTTT
-	TRBJ1-3	TRBV6-6	once	CASSYEGGPGNTIYF	TGTGCCAGCAGTTATGAGGGAGGTCCTGGAAACACCATATATTTT
-	TRBJ1-1	TRBV5-1	-	CASSPTDTEAFF	TGCGCCAGCAGTCCGACAGACACTGAAGCTTTCTTT
TRBD1	TRBJ1-4	TRBV6-5	-	CASSYLQGVTNEKLFF	TGTGCCAGCAGTTACTTACAGGGGGTGACTAATGAAAAACTGTTTTTT
-	TRBJ2-3	TRBV2	-	CASTEASGTDTQYF	TGTGCCAGCACGGAGGCTAGCGGCACAGATACGCAGTATTTT
-	TRBJ1-4	TRBV4-2	-	CASSQDWRASNEKLFF	TGTGCCAGCAGCCAAGATTGGAGGGCATCTAATGAAAAACTGTTTTTT